Listed here is a single T cell receptor beta chain. The data were taken from a study of blood T cell repertoires in COVID-19. Study at large: Acute and convalescent COVID-19 samples came from the United States, Italy and Spain. PBMCs, B-cell-depleted T cells, or T cells provided the cDNA or gDNA that made up the material.

In the original analysis: Amplifying reference gene primers gave estimates of nucleated cell counts. Sequenced by immunoSEQ multiplex PCR; TCRdb stores in-frame clones only, minus some. The DNA was the basis for D and trimming; V, J and clone size are from that table. Among approximately 77,000 clones listed, around 77% were seen once. This CDR3 spans 17 amino acids. Trimming cost V 7 bases and J 3 bases; bases outside gene matches: 13. Germline V gives CDR1 MDHEN, CDR2 SYDVKM. The genes are TRBV28 and TRBJ2-2; 8 bases map to TRBD2. The source of this sequence is a man aged 70 or older with active or convalescent COVID-19. The sample consisted of peripheral blood. This chain's CDR3 is CASNLSGGATDTGELFF. CDR3 nucleotide sequence: TGTGCCAGCAACCTCAGCGGGGGAGCCACCGACACCGGGGAGCTGTTTTTT.